A selection of T cell receptor beta chains follows, all from one sample in a study of shared clonotypes between healthy human individuals. Here immunoSEQ multiplex PCR was the method, and the copy in TCRdb shows in-frame clones only, minus some. The repertoire holds 400,000 to 500,000 clones, with about 80% as singletons. Sequences were obtained from PBMCs. These receptors all come from a woman aged 35 to 49 in good health. Some clones in this sample may be carry-over from other donors' samples. Each CDR3 is given with its conserved first and last residue. The D gene is left open where the match is weak. The size entry is marked missing in some rows and otherwise reads once, few, many or a size class.

CDR3aa | CDR3nt | v_gene | d_gene | abundance | j_gene
CASRGTEGLPEAFF | TGTGCCAGCAGGGGGACAGAGGGATTGCCCGAAGCTTTCTTT | TRBV2 | TRBD1 | - | TRBJ1-1
CASSDSMVTYNEQFF | TGTGCCAGCAGTGACTCCATGGTAACCTACAATGAGCAGTTCTTC | TRBV6-4 | - | - | TRBJ2-1
CASTQGGSEKNTGELFF | TGCGCCAGCACCCAGGGGGGGTCAGAGAAGAACACCGGGGAGCTGTTTTTT | TRBV23-1 | - | few | TRBJ2-2
CASSREQGQPQHF | TGTGCCAGCTCACGGGAACAGGGTCAGCCCCAGCATTTT | TRBV18 | - | - | TRBJ1-5
CASSLAGADQETQYF | TGTGCCAGCAGCTTGGCAGGGGCAGACCAAGAGACCCAGTACTTC | TRBV5-8 | - | - | TRBJ2-5
CASSQEVRLVATNEKLFF | TGCGCCAGCAGCCAAGAGGTCAGACTAGTTGCAACTAATGAAAAACTGTTTTTT | TRBV4-1 | - | - | TRBJ1-4
CASSLRTDYGYTF | TGTGCCAGCTCACTACGGACAGACTATGGCTACACCTTC | TRBV18 | - | few | TRBJ1-2
CASSLGPNNEQFF | TGTGCCAGCAGCTTAGGCCCAAACAATGAGCAGTTCTTC | TRBV11-3 | - | - | TRBJ2-1
CSVEDLAGGSYNEQFF | TGCAGCGTTGAAGATCTTGCAGGGGGCTCCTACAATGAGCAGTTCTTC | TRBV29-1 | TRBD1 | - | TRBJ2-1
CASASRQGRRFSNQPQHF | TGTGCCAGCGCTTCTCGACAGGGCCGAAGGTTTAGCAATCAGCCCCAGCATTTT | TRBV19 | TRBD1 | - | TRBJ1-5
CASSYLPGTETQYF | TGTGCCAGCAGCTACCTCCCGGGGACAGAGACCCAGTACTTC | TRBV5-5 | - | - | TRBJ2-5
CASSDSGEQYF | TGTGCCAGCAGTGACTCCGGCGAGCAGTACTTC | TRBV2 | - | - | TRBJ2-7
CASSASGAIGTDTQYF | TGTGCCAGCAGCGCCTCCGGGGCCATCGGCACAGATACGCAGTATTTT | TRBV7-2 | - | - | TRBJ2-3
CASGAGEQYF | TGTGCCAGCGGCGCCGGGGAGCAGTACTTC | TRBV28 | - | - | TRBJ2-7
CASSYGQYGYTF | TGTGCCAGCAGCTATGGACAGTATGGCTACACCTTC | TRBV11-3 | - | - | TRBJ1-2
CASSSNRVSGTIYF | TGTGCCAGCAGCTCAAACAGGGTCTCGGGCACCATATATTTT | TRBV6-5 | - | - | TRBJ1-3
CASSGGTPRGQETQYF | TGTGCCAGCAGTGGCGGGACACCTAGGGGGCAAGAGACCCAGTACTTC | TRBV6-4 | - | - | TRBJ2-5
CASSLRMLEAFF | TGTGCCAGCAGTTTAAGGATGCTAGAAGCTTTCTTT | TRBV28 | - | - | TRBJ1-1
CASSPTGDADTQYF | TGTGCCAGCTCACCTACAGGGGACGCAGATACGCAGTATTTT | TRBV18 | TRBD1 | - | TRBJ2-3
CASSHRGRGYEQYF | TGTGCCAGCAGTCACAGGGGGCGCGGATACGAGCAGTACTTC | TRBV21-1 | - | - | TRBJ2-7
CASSLTVDHEQYF | TGTGCCAGCAGCTTAACAGTAGACCACGAGCAGTACTTC | TRBV13 | - | - | TRBJ2-7
CASSEATSGTIDEQFF | TGTGCCAGCAGTGAGGCTACTAGCGGAACCATAGATGAGCAGTTCTTC | TRBV2 | TRBD2 | - | TRBJ2-1
CASSLVANYGYTF | TGTGCCAGCAGCTTAGTGGCTAACTATGGCTACACCTTC | TRBV7-9 | - | - | TRBJ1-2
CASSRERNGYTF | TGTGCCAGTAGTAGGGAAAGGAATGGCTACACCTTC | TRBV19 | - | few | TRBJ1-2
CAWTQGWNTIYF | TGTGCCTGGACACAGGGTTGGAACACCATATATTTT | TRBV30 | - | - | TRBJ1-3
CATSTGIRTQETQYF | TGTGCCACCAGCACAGGTATTCGGACCCAAGAGACCCAGTACTTC | TRBV15 | - | once | TRBJ2-5
CASSLWGTGRDGELFF | TGTGCCAGCAGTTTATGGGGGACAGGGCGTGACGGGGAGCTGTTTTTT | TRBV28 | TRBD1 | - | TRBJ2-2
CASSTGRQETQYF | TGTGCCAGCTCGACAGGGCGGCAAGAGACCCAGTACTTC | TRBV18 | TRBD1 | - | TRBJ2-5
CASGLVLGMGTEAFF | TGCGCCAGCGGCTTGGTATTGGGGATGGGCACTGAAGCTTTCTTT | TRBV5-1 | - | - | TRBJ1-1
CASSLEPLSSGNTIYF | TGTGCCAGCAGCTTAGAACCCCTGAGCTCTGGAAACACCATATATTTT | TRBV7-2 | - | - | TRBJ1-3
CASSESRVEAFF | TGTGCCAGCAGTGAGTCGAGGGTTGAAGCTTTCTTT | TRBV2 | - | - | TRBJ1-1
CASSRLAIYNEQFF | TGTGCCAGCAGCAGACTAGCGATCTACAATGAGCAGTTCTTC | TRBV2 | TRBD2 | - | TRBJ2-1
CASSPQSNYGYTF | TGTGCCAGCAGCCCACAGTCTAACTATGGCTACACCTTC | TRBV7-9 | - | - | TRBJ1-2
CASSLNIEYGYTF | TGTGCCAGCAGCTTAAACATTGAATATGGCTACACCTTC | TRBV5-4 | - | - | TRBJ1-2
CASSIETSGRAGEQFF | TGTGCCAGTAGTATAGAAACTAGCGGGAGGGCCGGGGAGCAGTTCTTC | TRBV19 | TRBD2 | once | TRBJ2-1
CASSLGTANEKLFF | TGTGCCAGCAGCCTTGGGACAGCTAATGAAAAACTGTTTTTT | TRBV7-9 | TRBD1 | once | TRBJ1-4
CASSYAGARNEQFF | TGTGCCAGCAGTTATGCGGGGGCTCGGAATGAGCAGTTCTTC | TRBV28 | - | - | TRBJ2-1
CASSQGVTHSYEQYF | TGTGCCAGCAGCCAAGGAGTAACCCACTCCTACGAGCAGTACTTC | TRBV4-2 | - | - | TRBJ2-7
CSVRGAYNEQFF | TGCAGCGTTCGGGGGGCCTACAATGAGCAGTTCTTC | TRBV29-1 | TRBD2 | - | TRBJ2-1
CASSPGQGVTEAFF | TGTGCCAGCAGTCCGGGACAGGGGGTGACTGAAGCTTTCTTT | TRBV6-4 | TRBD1 | - | TRBJ1-1
CASSPDRIDNQPQHF | TGTGCCAGCTCACCCGACAGGATTGACAATCAGCCCCAGCATTTT | TRBV18 | - | - | TRBJ1-5
CASSEGTSVF | TGTGCCAGCAGTGAAGGGACTAGTGTCTTC | TRBV2 | TRBD2 | - | TRBJ2-1
CASSPGIAGTGDTQYF | TGTGCCAGCTCCCCGGGGATAGCGGGAACTGGAGATACGCAGTATTTT | TRBV18 | TRBD2 | many | TRBJ2-3
CAISGQRGSYNEQFF | TGTGCCATCAGTGGCCAGCGGGGCAGCTACAATGAGCAGTTCTTC | TRBV10-3 | TRBD2 | once | TRBJ2-1
CATSRDLGRDEQFF | TGTGCCACCAGCAGAGATTTAGGTAGGGATGAGCAGTTCTTC | TRBV15 | - | once | TRBJ2-1
CASSWVGGDTQYF | TGTGCCAGCAGCTGGGTAGGGGGAGATACGCAGTATTTT | TRBV7-3 | - | - | TRBJ2-3
CASSLGTGVTDTQYF | TGCGCCAGCAGCTTGGGGACAGGGGTCACAGATACGCAGTATTTT | TRBV5-1 | TRBD1 | - | TRBJ2-3
CASSFYRGLTDTQYF | TGTGCCAGCAGCTTTTACAGGGGGCTCACAGATACGCAGTATTTT | TRBV7-6 | TRBD1 | few | TRBJ2-3
CASSRRGQESYEQYF | TGTGCCAGCAGCAGACGGGGACAGGAGTCCTACGAGCAGTACTTC | TRBV7-2 | TRBD1 | many | TRBJ2-7
CASSLQGTGNTIYF | TGTGCCAGCAGTCTACAGGGAACTGGAAACACCATATATTTT | TRBV2 | - | - | TRBJ1-3
CASSRGRETQYF | TGCGCCAGCAGCAGGGGGCGAGAGACCCAGTACTTC | TRBV23-1 | TRBD1 | - | TRBJ2-5
CASSLRASPAHEQYF | TGTGCCAGCAGCTTGAGAGCGAGCCCCGCCCACGAGCAGTACTTC | TRBV5-4 | - | once | TRBJ2-7
CASFRNFLLTYEQYF | TGTGCCAGCTTCAGGAATTTTCTTCTTACCTACGAGCAGTACTTC | TRBV6-4 | - | - | TRBJ2-7
CASSTRDGTREGTQYF | TGTGCCAGCAGCACCCGGGACGGGACACGGGAAGGGACCCAGTACTTC | TRBV11-2 | - | - | TRBJ2-5
CSVGQTYNEQFF | TGCAGCGTCGGGCAGACCTACAATGAGCAGTTCTTC | TRBV29-1 | - | - | TRBJ2-1
CASTLKWGGATEAFF | TGCGCCAGCACCCTCAAGTGGGGGGGTGCCACTGAAGCTTTCTTT | TRBV10-2 | - | - | TRBJ1-1
CASSPLAGGNTGELFF | TGCGCCAGCAGCCCTCTAGCGGGAGGAAACACCGGGGAGCTGTTTTTT | TRBV5-1 | TRBD2 | - | TRBJ2-2